One and the same sample provided the 14 T cell receptor beta chains below, sequenced in a study of T cells in Graves' hyperthyroidism and ophthalmopathy. TCR beta CDR3 region amplification was performed from RNA transcripts. First-round RT-PCR of the TCR CDR3 relied on the HTBI primer set. TCRdb passed the multiplex PCR reads through MiXCR, listing each CDR3 protein once. The table records roughly 180,000 distinct CDR3 sequences, over 15% of them present only once. Sequencing was done on a sample of blood. The receptors were gathered from a woman in her forties or fifties with Graves' hyperthyroidism.

V is TRBV19 and J is TRBJ2-7, with 10 bases that match TRBD2. In germline, CDR1 is LNHDA, CDR2 SQIVND (reference sequence). The CDR3 contains 14 residues. V lost 5 bases, J lost 2 bases, and 3 bases stayed unmatched. The DNA for the CDR3 is TGTGCCAGTAGTTTTAGCGGGGGGACCTACGAGCAGTACTTC. It is translated as CASSFSGGTYEQYF.

This clonotype was seen ten or more times. The rearrangement links TRBV2 to TRBJ1-4; D is ambiguous. The CDR3 contains 14 residues. In germline, CDR1 is SNHLY, CDR2 FYNNEI. V was trimmed by 3 bases and J by 8 bases, leaving 13 bases between them. The CDR3 spells CASSERSRREKLFF. DNA for the CDR3: TGTGCCAGCAGTGAGAGATCGCGTCGGGAAAAACTGTTTTTT. The full variable domain, completed using reference TRBV2 and TRBJ1-4, is EPEVTQTPSHQVTQMGQEVILRCVPISNHLYFYWYRQILGQKVEFLVSFYNNEISEKSEIFDDQFSVERPDGSNFTLKIRSTKLEDSAMYFCASSERSRREKLFFGSGTQLSVL.

This clonotype appeared many times. The rearrangement links TRBV2 to TRBJ2-1, with TRBD2 matching 7 bases. V lost 9 bases, J lost 7 bases, and 9 bases stayed unmatched. The CDR3 extends over 13 amino acids. Germline CDR1 reads SNHLY; CDR2 reads FYNNEI. The CDR3 DNA follows: TGTGCCAGTACCAGGGACTATTGGAATGAGCAGTTCTTC. Translation gives CASTRDYWNEQFF.

This clonotype showed up many times. The chain couples TRBV11-3 to TRBJ2-5, with a tentative D call TRBD1 (6 bases). The CDR3 runs 13 residues. Trimming left V 1 base short and J 6 bases short, with 9 bases between. Germline values: CDR1 SGHNT, CDR2 YENEEA. CDR3 protein: CASSLGDRKTQYF. Here the CDR3 DNA reads TGTGCCAGCAGCTTAGGTGACAGGAAGACCCAGTACTTC.

The sample holds many counts of this clonotype. This sequence joins TRBV2 and TRBJ2-5; 15 nucleotides match TRBD2. V lost 4 bases and J lost 5; bases outside the gene matches: 2. In germline, CDR1 is SNHLY, CDR2 FYNNEI. The CDR3 runs 15 residues. CDR3 DNA: TGTGCCAGCAGTGCCGGGACTAGCGGGGGGGAGACCCAGTACTTC. Translated: CASSAGTSGGETQYF. The variable domain in full, with the rest retrieved from reference TRBV2 and TRBJ2-5, is EPEVTQTPSHQVTQMGQEVILRCVPISNHLYFYWYRQILGQKVEFLVSFYNNEISEKSEIFDDQFSVERPDGSNFTLKIRSTKLEDSAMYFCASSAGTSGGETQYFGPGTRLLVL.

This clonotype was seen at least ten times. The rearrangement joins TRBV5-1 to TRBJ1-1, with D uncertain. With 1 base removed from V and 1 base from J, the gap between germline ends came to 5 bases. Germline V gene sequence: CDR1 SGHRS, CDR2 YFSETQ. The length of the CDR3 is 13 residues. The CDR3 DNA reads TGCGCCAGCAGCTTGTTGGAGAACACTGAAGCTTTCTTT. This gives the protein CASSLLENTEAFF.

This clonotype was found many times. J is TRBJ2-1 and V is TRBV11-2; possibly TRBD2 for D (7 bases). This CDR3 comprises 16 residues. Germline CDR1 SGHAT, CDR2 FQNNGV. Trimming stripped 5 bases from V and 2 bases from J, with 16 bases between. DNA for the CDR3: TGTGCCAGCAGCCGGAGGGGGGGTACGACCTACAATGAGCAGTTCTTC. This gives the protein CASSRRGGTTYNEQFF.

This clonotype was picked up many times. This chain links TRBV7-8 with TRBJ1-4, with D unresolved. The V end lost 5 bases, the J end lost 7 bases, and 14 bases lay between the germline ends. Germline CDR1 is SGHVS and CDR2 is FQNEAQ. CDR3 length: 14 residues. The CDR3 reads CASSPGEGGEKLFF. The CDR3 nucleotides read TGTGCCAGCAGCCCCGGAGAGGGAGGTGAAAAACTGTTTTTT.

This clonotype was counted ten times or more. The chain uses TRBV5-1 and TRBJ2-1; no reliable D call. The CDR3 is 16 amino acids. From germline, CDR1 is SGHRS and CDR2 YFSETQ. Trimming removed 0 bases from V and 4 bases from J, with 14 bases in between. CDR3 residues: CASSLAATVGYNEQFF. CDR3 bases: TGCGCCAGCAGCTTGGCCGCGACCGTGGGTTACAATGAGCAGTTCTTC.

This clonotype was counted ten times or more. The chain employs TRBV9 and TRBJ1-2, with TRBD1 matching 8 bases. The CDR3 totals 15 residues. Germline V gene data show CDR1 as SGDLS and CDR2 as YYNGEE. J was trimmed by 4 bases and V by 4 bases; bases with no gene match: 9. The CDR3: CASSSQTGVGYGYTF. For the CDR3, the DNA is TGTGCCAGCAGCTCCCAGACAGGGGTGGGCTATGGCTACACCTTC.

For this clonotype: A read error may explain this, as a much larger clone is one base away. The rearrangement links TRBV27 to TRBJ2-1; perhaps TRBD2 as D (6 bases). Germline V gene sequence: CDR1 MNHEY, CDR2 SMNVEV (reference sequence). This CDR3 contains 14 residues. CDR3 coding DNA: TGTGCCAGCAGTTACCACAGCGGGTACACTGAGCAGTTCTTC. Protein sequence: CASSYHSGYTEQFF.

At least ten counts were recorded for this clonotype. The gene calls are TRBV2 and TRBJ1-2; D not certain. This CDR3 is 14 amino acids long. CDR1 and CDR2 (germline): SNHLY, FYNNEI. V was shortened by 7 bases and J by 4 bases, with 16 bases between the two germline ends. The CDR3 here is CASIRSETSYGYTF. As DNA, the CDR3 is TGTGCCAGCATACGATCAGAAACAAGCTATGGCTACACCTTC.

This clonotype was observed many times. J is TRBJ1-5 and V is TRBV19; D is possibly TRBD1 (5 bases). The germline V gene encodes CDR1 LNHDA and CDR2 SQIVND (reference sequence). Trimming removed 5 bases at V and 2 bases at J, with 10 bases between. CDR3 length equals 14 residues. CDR3 sequence: CASSQGGGNQPQHF. The CDR3, as DNA: TGTGCCAGTAGTCAGGGTGGAGGCAATCAGCCCCAGCATTTT.

This clonotype was detected ten times or more. The chain links TRBV7-9 to TRBJ2-7; D is ambiguous. The CDR3 totals 14 residues. V was shortened by 4 bases and J by 2 bases, with 12 bases between the two germline ends. Germline-derived CDR1 and CDR2 are SEHNR and FQNEAQ (reference sequence). CDR3 DNA: TGTGCCAGCAGCTCCAATACCTCTCCCTACGAGCAGTACTTC. It yields the protein CASSSNTSPYEQYF.